This TCR beta chain was captured in a study of metastatic and nonmetastatic thyroid tumors. Study context: Comparison of repertoires was carried out across blood and tumor or nodule tissue from malignant and benign thyroid patients. Study-level results: Significantly greater TCR beta diversity was reportedly found in malignant thyroid tumors than in benign nodules (in blood and tumor).

In the source study's methods: The authors used CDR3 differences across clinicopathological groups to build a distant-metastasis classifier for papillary thyroid cancer. TCRdb called clones again from the PCR reads with MiXCR. These V and J calls originate from TCRdb's pipeline instead of the authors' own analysis. The table shows about 8,000 clones, with more than 20% occurring only once. By share, this clone counts as large. Antigen: not known. Nobody among the patients had been given any treatment before thyroid surgery. Germline V gene data show CDR1 as MNHEY and CDR2 as SMNVEV (reference sequence). Unmatched junction bases numbered 6, after V lost 0 bases and J lost 3 bases. The CDR3 runs to 17 residues.

The source material was tumor tissue. This TCR came from a female donor with papillary thyroid cancer or a benign thyroid nodule (not recorded which). Some clones in this sample may be carry-over from other donors' samples. The chain uses TRBV27 and TRBJ1-4; 8 nucleotides align to TRBD1. CDR3 sequence reads: CASSLSGRGLSNEKLFF. As DNA, the CDR3 is TGTGCCAGCAGTTTATCGGGCAGGGGGCTATCTAATGAAAAACTGTTTTTT.